The source of this TCR beta chain is a study of shared clonotypes between healthy human individuals. Study overall: There were three CD4 naive, three CD4 memory, two CD8 naive and one CD8 memory plates per donor. Broader study findings: Researchers sampled blood only, noting tissue repertoires likely differ. A limitation of the genetic and exposure-history diversity represented arose from few donors.

Terminally differentiated effector memory CD45RA+ cells were excluded from the naive CD8 cells, which were CD45RO-negative and positively selected for CCR7. V shed 0 bases and J shed 5 bases, with 8 bases lying between them. The CDR3 sequence is 13 residues long. Germline loops: CDR1 MGHRA, CDR2 YSYEKL. As for this clone: The antigen is unknown.

Clones were sequenced by immunoSEQ multiplex PCR, and TCRdb holds only the in-frame ones, with some missing. This table has millions of clones, just under 95% appearing once. This receptor was identified in a man aged 18 to 29 in good health. V gene TRBV4-1 combines with J gene TRBJ2-7, with D unclear. The sample taken for sequencing was naive CD8+ T cells sorted from blood. CDR3: CASSQDLGHEQYF. CDR3 coding DNA: TGCGCCAGCAGCCAAGATCTGGGTCACGAGCAGTACTTC.